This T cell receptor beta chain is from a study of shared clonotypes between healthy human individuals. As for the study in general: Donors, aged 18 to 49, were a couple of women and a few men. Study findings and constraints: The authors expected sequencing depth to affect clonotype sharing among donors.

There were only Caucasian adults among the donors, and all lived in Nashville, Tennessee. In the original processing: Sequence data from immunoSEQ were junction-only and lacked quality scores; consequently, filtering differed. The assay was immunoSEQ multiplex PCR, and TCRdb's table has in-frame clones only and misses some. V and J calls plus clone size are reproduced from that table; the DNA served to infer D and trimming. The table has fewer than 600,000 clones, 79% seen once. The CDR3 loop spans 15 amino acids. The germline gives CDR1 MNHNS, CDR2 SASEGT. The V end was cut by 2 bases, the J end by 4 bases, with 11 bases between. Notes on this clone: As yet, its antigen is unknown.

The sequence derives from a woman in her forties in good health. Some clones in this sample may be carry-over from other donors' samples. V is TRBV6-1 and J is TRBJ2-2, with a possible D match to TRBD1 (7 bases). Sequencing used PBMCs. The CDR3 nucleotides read TGTGCCAGCAGTGAATTCAGGGGGGTCACCGGGGAGCTGTTTTTT. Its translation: CASSEFRGVTGELFF.